This T cell receptor beta chain was documented in a study of cytomegalovirus exposure and HLA in healthy donors (dated by TCRdb to 2017 to 2019). Study-level background: According to a later analysis, one platform produced both the approximately 110 validation repertoires and the 670 or so repertoires of the first cohort. Besides the first cohort of 500 to 700 subjects, a separate validation cohort made up of roughly 120 different subjects was used. To predict cytomegalovirus infection status, the study brought together high-throughput TCR immunosequencing, statistical association of individual TCRs with disease status, and machine learning. The study aimed to test whether signatures of past pathogen exposure could be identified by cataloging public T cell receptors. Study-wide findings and limitations: The study listed 150 to 200 TCR beta chains as associated with cytomegalovirus. The classifier was reported to diagnose cytomegalovirus status with high specificity and sensitivity in both the original cohort and the validation cohort. While some public TCRs were present in many individuals, most TCR sequences turned up only very rarely across donors. A few of the identified cytomegalovirus-associated TCR beta chains were confirmed in vitro to be specific for cytomegalovirus antigens. In a later analysis, TCRs clustered in the first cohort were found to also tend to co-occur in the roughly 130 validation repertoires, with 85% to 95% of cluster scores above 0. The authors suggested that the approach could potentially be generalized to other disease states and immunological phenotypes. All 120 or so repertoires were used to score co-occurrence in the validation cohort in a later analysis, because that analysis had no HLA typing for the cohort.

Separate from the roughly 650-subject first cohort, the validation cohort of 120 subjects was the group to which the donors belonged. The receptor library was made with the immunoSEQ multiplex PCR assay. On the authors' methods: A statistical classification framework was developed to diagnose cytomegalovirus status using the catalog of TCR beta chain sequences. What TCRdb holds here is the immuneACCESS table cut down to in-frame rearrangements. Part of the clones is not present; checked against another copy, under half of the missing clones reflect an unresolved V gene, and the others are unexplained. Clonal size and the V and J genes are those of that table, whereas D and trimming came from the DNA. The sample table lists about 82,000 clones, 90% to 95% of them with a count of one. Of the sample, 0.69% is held by the ten largest clones. To note about this clone: What antigen it recognizes has not been identified. Base qualities are missing; no much larger clone stands one base away.

V trim: 5 bases; J trim: 7 bases; unmatched bases: 6. The germline V gene gives CDR1 as MNHEY and CDR2 as SVGAGI. Reading from cysteine to phenylalanine, the CDR3 counts 14 amino acids. Only the CDR3 DNA is retained, 42 bases long and in frame from the first base. Sequencing was performed on PBMCs. The clonotype comes from a woman aged 18-35 years in good health and CMV-seronegative. The chain is made from TRBV6-5 and TRBJ2-3; 10 central nucleotides agree with TRBD1. The CDR3 reads CASSQPGQGYTQYF. The sequence in DNA is TGTGCCAGCAGTCAACCGGGACAGGGGTATACGCAGTATTTT.